This T cell receptor (beta chain) was identified in a study of blood T cell repertoires in COVID-19. Study-level information: Some COVID-19 samples were acute and others convalescent; all came from the United States, Italy and Spain. The analysed material was cDNA or gDNA that came from T cells, B-cell-depleted T cells, or PBMCs.

Original handling: Amplification from reference gene primers served as the basis for estimated nucleated cell counts. Data came from immunoSEQ multiplex PCR; TCRdb stores just in-frame clones and leaves some out. The DNA was the basis for D and trimming; V, J and clone size are from that table. This sample yields under 350,000 clones, of which 80% to 90% are seen a single time; roughly 5% belongs to the top ten. The CDR3 sequence is 18 residues long. The V call is TRBV21-1, the J call TRBJ2-7; the table's D call of TRBD2 was not tested on the DNA. TRBV21-1 is assigned pseudogene status. The sequenced sample consisted of peripheral blood. This TCR was recovered from a middle-aged man with acute or convalescent COVID-19. Here the CDR3 reads CASSKGNAGGDSSYEQYF. Here the CDR3 DNA reads TGTGCCAGCAGCAAAGGTAACGCGGGGGGGGATAGCTCCTACGAGCAGTACTTC.